A single sample gave rise to the 13 T cell receptor beta chains below, sequenced in a study of blood T cell repertoires in COVID-19. The data were produced by immunoSEQ multiplex PCR, yet TCRdb's version contains in-frame clones alone and is incomplete. The sample has 250,000 or so clones, around nine tenths seen once; the top ten hold over 1.2%. The sequencing sample was made of peripheral blood. The receptors shown here come from a man at least 80 years old with acute or convalescent COVID-19.

The chain recombines TRBV11-2 with TRBJ2-3; D uncertain. There are 12 residues in the CDR3. Trimming removed 4 bases from V and 5 bases from J, with 7 bases in between. Germline assignment: CDR1 SGHAT and CDR2 FQNNGV. The DNA of the CDR3 is TGTGCCAGCAGCTCTGATAGAGATACGCAGTATTTT. Encoded protein: CASSSDRDTQYF.

J is TRBJ1-2 and V is TRBV9; 10 positions agree with TRBD1. This CDR3 is 15 amino acids long. Germline V gene data show CDR1 as SGDLS and CDR2 as YYNGEE. V gave up 0 bases and J gave up 6 bases; unmatched junction bases: 5. CDR3: CASSVGIGTGDGYTF. The CDR3 coding sequence is TGTGCCAGCAGCGTAGGGATCGGGACAGGGGATGGCTACACCTTC.

The genes are TRBV28 and TRBJ1-3; 7 bases fit TRBD1. V was clipped by 4 bases and J by 2 bases; unmatched bases: 2. There are 14 residues in the CDR3. Germline V gene data show CDR1 as MDHEN and CDR2 as SYDVKM. CDR3 loop: CASSSTGTGNTIYF. CDR3 DNA sequence: TGTGCCAGCAGTTCGACAGGGACTGGAAACACCATATATTTT.

CDR3 loop: CSAREGPGYTF. Written as DNA, the CDR3 is TGCAGTGCTAGAGAGGGGCCGGGCTACACCTTC. The rearrangement joins TRBV20-1 to TRBJ1-2, with D possibly being TRBD1 (5 bases). The CDR3 spans 11 residues. The germline gives CDR1 DFQATT, CDR2 SNEGSKA (reference sequence). V was trimmed by 0 bases and J by 8 bases, leaving 7 bases between them.

CDR3 amino acids: CASSFSSGRETQYF. Here the CDR3 DNA reads TGTGCCAGCAGCTTTTCTAGCGGGAGAGAGACCCAGTACTTC. The genes are TRBV5-4 and TRBJ2-5; TRBD2 aligns across 10 bases. The length of the CDR3 is 14 residues. Per germline, CDR1 SGHNT and CDR2 YYREEE (reference sequence). The V gene end was trimmed by 2 bases and the J gene end by 4 bases; junction bases not matched to a gene: 2.

CDR3 bases: TGTGCCAGCGCGGCGGGAGGACTAGTCAACAGAAACATTCAGTACTTC. Its translation: CASAAGGLVNRNIQYF. This chain connects TRBV2 to TRBJ2-4; 8 bases agree with TRBD2. The CDR3 has 16 residues. J was trimmed by 6 bases and V by 8 bases; bases with no gene match: 15. Per germline, CDR1 SNHLY and CDR2 FYNNEI. Full variable domain (outside the CDR3, taken from reference TRBV2 and TRBJ2-4): EPEVTQTPSHQVTQMGQEVILRCVPISNHLYFYWYRQILGQKVEFLVSFYNNEISEKSEIFDDQFSVERPDGSNFTLKIRSTKLEDSAMYFCASAAGGLVNRNIQYFGAGTRLSVL.

The V gene is TRBV7-8, the J gene TRBJ1-2; 7 nucleotides align to TRBD1. The length of the CDR3 is 15 residues. From germline, CDR1 is SGHVS and CDR2 FQNEAQ. The V gene end was trimmed by 2 bases and the J gene end by 5 bases; junction bases not matched to a gene: 8. The CDR3 coding sequence is TGTGCCAGCAGCTTAAGTAGGGGGCAAGTATATGGCTACACCTTC. Amino acids: CASSLSRGQVYGYTF.

The chain employs TRBV19 and TRBJ1-5; possible D gene TRBD1, 6 bases. Trimming pared 4 bases from V and 7 bases from J, leaving 17 bases between. Germline V gene data show CDR1 as LNHDA and CDR2 as SQIVND (reference sequence). The CDR3 extends over 15 amino acids. This chain's CDR3 is CASSRSRGPSQPQHF. The CDR3 nucleotides read TGTGCCAGTAGTAGAAGCAGGGGCCCTTCCCAGCCCCAGCATTTT.

V gene TRBV4-3 combines with J gene TRBJ2-7; 9 bases map to TRBD2. This CDR3 has 15 amino acids. CDR1 is LGHNA, CDR2 YSLEER, per germline. Unmatched junction bases numbered 5, after V lost 0 bases and J lost 5 bases. The CDR3 spells CASSQDRLAGNEQYF. In nucleotides, the CDR3 is TGCGCCAGCAGCCAAGATAGGCTAGCGGGGAACGAGCAGTACTTC.

The V gene is TRBV5-1, the J gene TRBJ2-1; TRBD1 agrees at 10 bases. CDR1 is SGHRS and CDR2 is YFSETQ in the germline V gene. The CDR3 spans 15 residues. V was pared by 4 bases and J by 3 bases, with 4 bases of the junction left unmatched. Written as DNA, the CDR3 is TGCGCCAGCAGCCCGGGACAGGGGCTCTACAATGAGCAGTTCTTC. This gives the protein CASSPGQGLYNEQFF. The variable domain in full, with the rest retrieved from reference TRBV5-1 and TRBJ2-1, is KAGVTQTPRYLIKTRGQQVTLSCSPISGHRSVSWYQQTPGQGLQFLFEYFSETQRNKGNFPGRFSGRQFSNSRSEMNVSTLELGDSALYLCASSPGQGLYNEQFFGPGTRLTVL.

The V call is TRBV5-1, the J call TRBJ1-2; 10 positions match TRBD1. Germline V lookup: CDR1 SGHRS, CDR2 YFSETQ. CDR3 size: 16 residues. The trim removed 0 bases at V and 4 bases at J, leaving 6 bases unmatched. CDR3 DNA: TGCGCCAGCAGCTTGGGGACAGGGGGTTCGGTCTATGGCTACACCTTC. It codes for CASSLGTGGSVYGYTF.

In this sample, this clone turned up once. The chain combines TRBV7-9 with TRBJ1-2, with 9 bases lining up with TRBD1. The trim removed 4 bases at V and 2 bases at J, leaving 8 bases unmatched. Germline CDR1 reads SEHNR; CDR2 reads FQNEAQ (reference sequence). This CDR3 is built from 16 residues. CDR3 loop: CASSSAGTGTNYGYTF. The DNA for the CDR3 is TGTGCCAGCAGCTCAGCCGGGACAGGGACCAACTATGGCTACACCTTC.

This chain connects TRBV9 to TRBJ1-6; 7 nucleotides agree with TRBD1. Germline trimming cut 6 bases from V and 6 bases from J; bases unmatched to any gene: 6. Looked up from germline, CDR1 is SGDLS and CDR2 is YYNGEE. The CDR3 is 14 residues long. In nucleotides, the CDR3 is TGTGCCAGCACCCAGGGGGACCTTAATTCACCCCTCCACTTT. Translating gives CASTQGDLNSPLHF.